This TCR beta chain was observed in a study of tumor and adjacent non-tumor tissue in lung cancer. The library came from three nested PCR rounds adapted from ARM-PCR protocols. TCRdb reprocessed the multiplex PCR reads with MiXCR, giving one entry per CDR3 protein. The table includes about 110,000 distinct CDR3 sequences, about 63% detected once. The template was RNA from unsorted bulk tissue. This non-tumor lung sample came from over 3 cm beyond the tumor edge. This clonotype was counted between two and nine times. Input material: distant non-tumor lung tissue. The clonotype originates from a man aged 60 to 75 with non-small cell lung cancer.

This CDR3 reads CASSLNDVPFF. In DNA form, the CDR3 reads TGCGCCAGCAGCTTGAATGATGTACCCTTCTTT. J is TRBJ1-1 and V is TRBV5-1, with D hard to call. Trimming removed 1 base from V and 14 bases from J, with 12 bases in between. There are 11 residues in the CDR3. Germline assignment: CDR1 SGHRS and CDR2 YFSETQ.